These 13 T cell receptor beta chains were all obtained from the same sample, sequenced in a study of human T cells and chemical hapten exposure. Time point described: healthy volunteer bleed at 2 weeks. The starting material, unfractionated whole blood, was used for total RNA extraction. MiXCR, applied by TCRdb to the RACE reads, yields one record per CDR3 protein. This table has some 50,000 distinct CDR3 sequences, around 4.5% appearing once. The sample taken for sequencing was whole blood. These receptors all stem from a female donor in good health. Some clones in this sample may be carry-over from other donors' samples.

This clonotype was recorded many times. V usage is TRBV28 and J usage is TRBJ1-1; the D is unclear. In germline, CDR1 is MDHEN, CDR2 SYDVKM. This CDR3 spans 12 amino acids. Trimming cost V 1 base and J 11 bases, with 11 bases left between them. DNA of the CDR3: TGTGCCAGCAGTTTATTCTCTAGGACGGCTTTCTTT. Translating gives CASSLFSRTAFF.

The V call is TRBV19, the J call TRBJ1-5, with D perhaps matching TRBD1 (6 bases). Germline CDR1 and CDR2: LNHDA and SQIVND (reference sequence). Trimming shortened V by 6 bases and J by 3 bases, and 18 bases separated the two germline ends. The CDR3 has 16 amino acids. The CDR3 here is CASSERITGLNQPQHF. The CDR3 nucleotides read TGTGCCAGTAGCGAACGCATCACAGGGCTCAATCAGCCCCAGCATTTT. Looking up the rest from reference TRBV19 and TRBJ1-5 gives the full variable domain: DGGITQSPKYLFRKEGQNVTLSCEQNLNHDAMYWYRQDPGQGLRLIYYSQIVNDFQKGDIAEGYSVSREKKESFPLTVTSAQKNPTAFYLCASSERITGLNQPQHFGDGTRLSIL.

This clonotype occurred many times. The chain combines TRBV18 with TRBJ2-3; D call uncertain. The CDR3 has 14 residues. The V gene lost 3 bases and the J gene lost 2 bases, with 9 bases spanning the gap. The V gene's germline CDR1 is KGHSH and CDR2 LQKENI. CDR3 sequence: CASSPKHNTDTQYF. The DNA for the CDR3 is TGTGCCAGCTCACCGAAACATAACACAGATACGCAGTATTTT.

The genes are TRBV5-6 and TRBJ2-3; the D gene is possibly TRBD2 (7 bases). Germline-derived CDR1 and CDR2 are SGHDT and YYEEEE. The CDR3 totals 17 residues. V was clipped by 4 bases and J by 2 bases, with 20 bases between them. CDR3 protein: CASSLLRGGRNTDTQYF. CDR3 sequence (DNA): TGTGCCAGCAGCCTACTCAGGGGCGGGAGAAACACAGATACGCAGTATTTT.

This clonotype has at least ten counts. V is TRBV7-9 and J is TRBJ2-3; D possibly corresponds to TRBD2 (5 bases). Germline CDR1 reads SEHNR; CDR2 reads FQNEAQ (reference sequence). V shed 6 bases and J shed 1 base, with 8 bases lying between them. The CDR3 sequence is 13 residues long. CDR3 amino acids: CASRTRGTDTQYF. The CDR3 DNA reads TGTGCCAGCAGAACTAGGGGCACAGATACGCAGTATTTT.

This clonotype has at least ten counts. This chain joins TRBV28 and TRBJ2-7; 8 bases fit TRBD1. V trimming: 3 bases; J trimming: 3 bases; junction bases outside the gene matches: 7. The CDR3 runs 15 residues. Per germline, CDR1 MDHEN and CDR2 SYDVKM. The CDR3 reads CASSLFGQGVYEQYF. DNA for the CDR3: TGTGCCAGCAGTTTGTTCGGACAGGGCGTCTACGAGCAGTACTTC.

J is TRBJ2-7 and V is TRBV5-4; perhaps TRBD2 as D (5 bases). Germline V gene lookup returns CDR1 SGHNT and CDR2 YYREEE (reference sequence). The V and J ends lost 0 bases and 0 bases respectively, with 16 bases between them. The CDR3 runs 17 residues. The CDR3 DNA follows: TGTGCCAGCAGCTTGGGCGGTCCGGGATTTAACTCCTACGAGCAGTACTTC. Amino acid sequence: CASSLGGPGFNSYEQYF.

In this sample, this clonotype turned up many times. The gene calls are TRBV4-1 and TRBJ1-1; unclear D gene. The CDR3 spans 15 residues. V dropped 1 base and J dropped 0 bases, with 9 bases sitting between them. Germline V gene sequence: CDR1 MGHRA, CDR2 YSYEKL. CDR3 nucleotides: TGCGCCAGCAGCCAAGGGGTCAGCATGAACACTGAAGCTTTCTTT. Its translation: CASSQGVSMNTEAFF.

J is TRBJ1-1 and V is TRBV5-1; no clear D gene. This CDR3 has 16 amino acids. Germline V gene data show CDR1 as SGHRS and CDR2 as YFSETQ. V was clipped by 2 bases and J by 0 bases, with 14 bases between them. As DNA, the CDR3 is TGCGCCAGCAGCTTTGACGGGCGGGCACTGAACACTGAAGCTTTCTTT. This encodes CASSFDGRALNTEAFF.

In its sample, this clonotype was seen many times. The gene calls are TRBV7-9 and TRBJ2-7; TRBD2 aligns across 13 bases. This CDR3 is built from 21 residues. With 5 bases clipped from V and 4 bases from J, the junction kept 23 bases outside the gene matches. Germline CDR1 SEHNR, CDR2 FQNEAQ (reference sequence). The CDR3 is CASSQILRTSGGPSVRYEQYF. CDR3 in DNA: TGTGCCAGCAGCCAAATACTCCGGACTAGCGGGGGCCCCTCGGTGAGATACGAGCAGTACTTC. The full variable domain, its missing parts supplied by reference TRBV7-9 and TRBJ2-7, is DTGVSQNPRHKITKRGQNVTFRCDPISEHNRLYWYRQTLGQGPEFLTYFQNEAQLEKSRLLSDRFSAERPKGSFSTLEIQRTEQGDSAMYLCASSQILRTSGGPSVRYEQYFGPGTRLTVT.

This clonotype was found many times. This sequence joins TRBV9 and TRBJ1-6; TRBD1 matches at 11 bases. Germline CDR1 and CDR2: SGDLS and YYNGEE. V lost 4 bases, J lost 9 bases, and 3 bases stayed unmatched. This CDR3 is 14 amino acids long. CDR3 DNA: TGTGCCAGCAGCCGGACAGGGGGCGGTTCACCCCTCCACTTT. This encodes CASSRTGGGSPLHF.

The V gene is TRBV7-2, the J gene TRBJ1-6; 8 nucleotides agree with TRBD1. CDR1 is SGHTA and CDR2 is FQGNSA in the germline V gene. The CDR3 runs to 15 residues. Losses at the gene ends were 5 bases for V and 7 bases for J; bases not matched to a gene: 7. The CDR3 reads CASSVGTGGNSPLHF. The CDR3 region has the DNA TGTGCCAGCAGCGTCGGGACAGGCGGGAATTCACCCCTCCACTTT.

This clonotype was detected many times. The J gene is TRBJ2-6, the V gene TRBV28; 10 bases agree with TRBD1. The germline V gene has CDR1 MDHEN and CDR2 SYDVKM. The CDR3 loop spans 18 amino acids. After removal of 3 bases from V and 1 base from J, the junction contained 6 bases not matched to a gene. The DNA of the CDR3 is TGTGCCAGCAGTTTCCTCGGACAGGGGGATTCTGGGGCCAACGTCCTGACTTTC. It is translated as CASSFLGQGDSGANVLTF.